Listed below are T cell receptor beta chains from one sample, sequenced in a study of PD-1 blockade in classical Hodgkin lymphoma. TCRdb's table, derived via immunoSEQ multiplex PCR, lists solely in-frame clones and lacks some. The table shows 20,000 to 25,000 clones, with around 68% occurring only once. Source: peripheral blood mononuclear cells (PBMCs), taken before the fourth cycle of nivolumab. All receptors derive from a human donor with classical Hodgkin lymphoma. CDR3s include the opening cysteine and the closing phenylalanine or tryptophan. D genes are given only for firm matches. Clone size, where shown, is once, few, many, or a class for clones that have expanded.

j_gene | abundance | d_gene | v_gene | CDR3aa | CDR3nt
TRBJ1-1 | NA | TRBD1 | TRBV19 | CASSPRDRGGYTEAFF | TGTGCCAGTAGTCCTCGGGACAGGGGCGGGTACACTGAAGCTTTCTTT
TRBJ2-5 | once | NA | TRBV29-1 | CSVGRGAEETQYF | TGCAGCGTCGGTCGAGGGGCAGAAGAGACCCAGTACTTC
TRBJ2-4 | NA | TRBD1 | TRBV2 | CASSMGQGYVAKNIQYF | TGTGCCAGCAGTATGGGACAGGGTTATGTTGCCAAAAACATTCAGTACTTC
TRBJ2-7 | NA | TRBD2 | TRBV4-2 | CASSQAAGGPSYEQYF | TGTGCCAGCAGCCAAGCTGCGGGGGGCCCCTCCTACGAGCAGTACTTC
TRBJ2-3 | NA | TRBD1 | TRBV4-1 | CASSQGQGPRTDTQYF | TGCGCCAGCAGCCAAGGACAGGGGCCACGCACAGATACGCAGTATTTT
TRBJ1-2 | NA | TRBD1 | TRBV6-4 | CASSRDSAFYGYTF | TGTGCCAGCAGTCGGGACAGCGCCTTTTATGGCTACACCTTC
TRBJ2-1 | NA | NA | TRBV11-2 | CASSLEGDSGNEQFF | TGTGCCAGCAGCTTAGAAGGGGATTCCGGCAATGAGCAGTTCTTC
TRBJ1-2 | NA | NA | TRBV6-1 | CASSESGDGYGYTF | TGTGCCAGCAGTGAATCTGGAGACGGCTATGGCTACACCTTC
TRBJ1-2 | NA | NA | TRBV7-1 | CASSLDDYGYTF | TGTGCCAGCAGCCTTGACGACTATGGCTACACCTTC
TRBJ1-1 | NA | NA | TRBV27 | CASRTGAERHTEAFF | TGTGCCAGCAGAACGGGGGCAGAGAGACACACTGAAGCTTTCTTT
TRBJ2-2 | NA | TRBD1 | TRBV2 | CASNGRGRSTGELFF | TGTGCCAGCAATGGCAGGGGGCGTAGCACCGGGGAGCTGTTTTTT
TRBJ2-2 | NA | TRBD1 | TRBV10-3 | CAISRVLAGTVYPGELFF | TGTGCCATCAGTAGGGTCTTGGCCGGGACAGTGTATCCCGGGGAGCTGTTTTTT
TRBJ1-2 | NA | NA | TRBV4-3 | CASSQEERRTYGYTF | TGCGCCAGCAGCCAAGAGGAAAGAAGAACCTATGGCTACACCTTC
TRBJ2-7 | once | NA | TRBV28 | CASSSIYRDGYEQYF | TGTGCCAGCAGTTCCATTTACCGGGACGGCTACGAGCAGTACTTC
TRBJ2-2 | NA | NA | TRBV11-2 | CASSPVWGQGNTGELFF | TGTGCCAGCAGCCCAGTTTGGGGGCAGGGGAACACCGGGGAGCTGTTTTTT
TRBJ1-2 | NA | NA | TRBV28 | CASRAGGTGYGYTF | TGTGCCAGCAGGGCTGGGGGGACGGGGTATGGCTACACCTTC
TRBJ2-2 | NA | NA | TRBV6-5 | CASRFNTGELFF | TGTGCCAGCAGGTTCAACACCGGGGAGCTGTTTTTT
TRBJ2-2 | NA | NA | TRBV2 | CASLSTGELFF | TGTGCCAGCCTTAGTACCGGGGAGCTGTTTTTT
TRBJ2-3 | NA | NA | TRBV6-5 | CASSRQWEDTQYF | TGTGCCAGCAGTAGACAGTGGGAGGATACGCAGTATTTT
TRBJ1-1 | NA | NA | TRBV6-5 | CASRSRESVLSAFF | TGTGCCAGCAGGTCTCGCGAGAGCGTTTTGAGCGCTTTCTTT
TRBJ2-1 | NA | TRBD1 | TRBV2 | CASTGQGLNEQFF | TGTGCCAGCACGGGACAGGGGCTCAATGAGCAGTTCTTC
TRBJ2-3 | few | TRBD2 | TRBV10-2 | CASSRLAGGTDTQYF | TGCGCCAGCAGTCGACTAGCGGGGGGGACAGATACGCAGTATTTT
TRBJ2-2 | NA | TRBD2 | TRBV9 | CASILKGSGGPEEAGELFF | TGTGCCAGCATTCTCAAGGGTAGCGGGGGCCCAGAAGAGGCCGGGGAGCTGTTTTTT
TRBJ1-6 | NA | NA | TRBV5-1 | CASRQGSSSYNSPLHF | TGCGCCAGCCGACAAGGGTCGAGCTCCTATAATTCACCCCTCCACTTT
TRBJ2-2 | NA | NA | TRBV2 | CASRWDPGTGELFF | TGTGCCAGCAGGTGGGACCCGGGCACCGGGGAGCTGTTTTTT
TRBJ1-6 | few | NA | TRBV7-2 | CASRIKGPRNSPLHF | TGTGCCAGCAGAATAAAGGGGCCTCGAAATTCACCCCTCCACTTT
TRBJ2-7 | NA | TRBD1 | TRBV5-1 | CASSPGTGLQEQYF | TGCGCCAGCAGTCCCGGGACAGGATTGCAAGAGCAGTACTTC
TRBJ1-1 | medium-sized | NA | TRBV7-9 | CASSLISTEAFF | TGTGCCAGCAGCTTGATTAGCACTGAAGCTTTCTTT
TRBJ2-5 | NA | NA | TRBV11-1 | CASSHVVDPAETQYF | TGTGCCAGCAGCCACGTGGTGGACCCGGCGGAGACCCAGTACTTC
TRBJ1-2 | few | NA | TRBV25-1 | CASSGHPGYTF | TGTGCCAGCAGTGGACACCCTGGCTACACCTTC
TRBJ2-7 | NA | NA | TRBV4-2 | CASSQDPRGNAEQYF | TGTGCCAGCAGCCAAGATCCTAGAGGTAACGCCGAGCAGTACTTC
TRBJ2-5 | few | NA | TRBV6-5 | CASTKDSQETQYF | TGTGCCAGCACAAAGGACAGTCAAGAGACCCAGTACTTC
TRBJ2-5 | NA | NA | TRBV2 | CASSEGRGTPEQETQYF | TGTGCCAGCAGTGAGGGAAGGGGTACACCGGAACAAGAGACCCAGTACTTC
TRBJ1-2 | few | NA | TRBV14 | CASSPGRQTSGYTF | TGTGCCAGCAGCCCAGGCAGACAGACCTCGGGCTACACCTTC
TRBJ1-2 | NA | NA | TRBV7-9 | CASSQDYNGGRGGYTF | TGCGCCAGCAGCCAAGATTATAACGGAGGCCGTGGAGGCTACACCTTC
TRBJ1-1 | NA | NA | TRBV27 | CASSLMLGSGTEAFF | TGTGCCAGCAGTTTAATGCTGGGATCGGGCACTGAAGCTTTCTTT
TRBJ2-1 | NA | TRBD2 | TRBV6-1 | CASSEWLAGNNEQFF | TGTGCCAGCAGTGAATGGCTAGCGGGGAACAATGAGCAGTTCTTC
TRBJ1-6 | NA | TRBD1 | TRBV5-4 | CASSLPRTGGSYNSPLHF | TGTGCCAGCAGCTTACCCCGGACAGGGGGCTCCTATAATTCACCCCTCCACTTT
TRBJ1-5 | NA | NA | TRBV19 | CASSIVGNQPQHF | TGTGCCAGTAGTATAGTCGGCAATCAGCCCCAGCATTTT
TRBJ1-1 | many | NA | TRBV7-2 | CASSITTGNTEAFF | TGTGCCAGCAGCATTACGACTGGGAACACTGAAGCTTTCTTT
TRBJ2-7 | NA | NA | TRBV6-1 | CASSLDGRYEQYF | TGTGCCAGCAGCTTGGACGGACGCTACGAGCAGTACTTC
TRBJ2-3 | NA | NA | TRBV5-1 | CASSLGSASTDTQYF | TGCGCCAGCAGCTTGGGGAGTGCTAGCACAGATACGCAGTATTTT
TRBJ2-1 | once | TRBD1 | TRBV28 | CASSGQGEGGEQFF | TGTGCCAGCAGCGGACAGGGGGAAGGTGGTGAGCAGTTCTTC
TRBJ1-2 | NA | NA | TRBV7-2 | CASSFLGDYGYTF | TGTGCCAGCAGCTTTCTAGGAGACTATGGCTACACCTTC
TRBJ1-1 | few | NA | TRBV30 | CAWSAGGRRTEAFF | TGTGCCTGGAGTGCTGGCGGCAGAAGGACTGAAGCTTTCTTT
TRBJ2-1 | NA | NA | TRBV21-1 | CASSSRRGGSYNEQFF | TGTGCCAGCAGCTCGCGCCGGGGGGGATCTTACAATGAGCAGTTCTTC
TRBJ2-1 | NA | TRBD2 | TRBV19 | CASSSGGARNEQFF | TGTGCCAGTAGTAGCGGGGGGGCCAGGAATGAGCAGTTCTTC
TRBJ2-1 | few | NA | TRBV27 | CASSFGSTLEQFF | TGTGCCAGCAGTTTCGGCAGTACCTTAGAGCAGTTCTTC
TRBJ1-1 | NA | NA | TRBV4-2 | CASSFRGSTEAFF | TGTGCCAGCAGCTTTCGGGGGAGCACTGAAGCTTTCTTT
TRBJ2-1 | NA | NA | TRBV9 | CASSPRALGEQFF | TGTGCCAGCAGCCCTCGAGCGTTGGGTGAGCAGTTCTTC
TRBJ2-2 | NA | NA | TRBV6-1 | CASTAGQPNTGELFF | TGTGCCAGCACGGCGGGACAGCCTAACACCGGGGAGCTGTTTTTT
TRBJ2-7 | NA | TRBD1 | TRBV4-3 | CASSRSAAGTGAYEQYF | TGCGCCAGCAGCCGGAGTGCGGCGGGGACAGGGGCCTACGAGCAGTACTTC